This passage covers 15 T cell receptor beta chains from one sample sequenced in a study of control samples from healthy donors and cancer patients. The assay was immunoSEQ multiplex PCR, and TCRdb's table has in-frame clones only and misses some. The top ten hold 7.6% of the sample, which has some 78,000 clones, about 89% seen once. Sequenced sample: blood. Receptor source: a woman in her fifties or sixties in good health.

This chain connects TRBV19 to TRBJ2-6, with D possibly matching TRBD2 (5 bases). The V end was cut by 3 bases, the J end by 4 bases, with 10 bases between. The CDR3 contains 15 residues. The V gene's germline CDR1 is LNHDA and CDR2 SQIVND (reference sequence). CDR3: CASSMGRPGANVLTF. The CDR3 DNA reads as TGTGCCAGTAGTATGGGGAGACCCGGGGCCAACGTCCTGACTTTC.

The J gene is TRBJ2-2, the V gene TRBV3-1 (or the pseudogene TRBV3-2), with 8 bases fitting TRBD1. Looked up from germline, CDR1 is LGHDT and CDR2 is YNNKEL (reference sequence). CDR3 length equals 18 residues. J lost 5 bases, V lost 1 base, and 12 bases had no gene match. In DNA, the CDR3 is TGTGCCAGCAGCCAAGTTCCCTGGGCAGGGGGCCTAACCGGGGAGCTGTTTTTT. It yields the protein CASSQVPWAGGLTGELFF.

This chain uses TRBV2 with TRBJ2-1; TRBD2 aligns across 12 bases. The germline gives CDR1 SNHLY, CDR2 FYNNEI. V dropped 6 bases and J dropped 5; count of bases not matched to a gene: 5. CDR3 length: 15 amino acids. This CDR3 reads CASRAGLAGHNEQFF. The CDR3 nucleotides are TGTGCCAGCAGAGCCGGACTAGCGGGGCACAATGAGCAGTTCTTC.

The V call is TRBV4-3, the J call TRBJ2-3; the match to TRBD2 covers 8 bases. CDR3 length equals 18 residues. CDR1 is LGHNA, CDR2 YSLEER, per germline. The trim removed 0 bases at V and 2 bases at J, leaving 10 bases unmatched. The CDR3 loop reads CASSQDSLAGTNTDTQYF. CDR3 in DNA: TGCGCCAGCAGCCAAGATTCCCTAGCGGGTACGAACACAGATACGCAGTATTTT.

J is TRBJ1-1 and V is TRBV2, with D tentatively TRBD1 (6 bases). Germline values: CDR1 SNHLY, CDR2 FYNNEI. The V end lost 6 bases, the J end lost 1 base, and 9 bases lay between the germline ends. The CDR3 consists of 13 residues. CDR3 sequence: CASSYRENTEAFF. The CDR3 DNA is TGTGCCAGCAGCTACAGGGAGAACACTGAAGCTTTCTTT.

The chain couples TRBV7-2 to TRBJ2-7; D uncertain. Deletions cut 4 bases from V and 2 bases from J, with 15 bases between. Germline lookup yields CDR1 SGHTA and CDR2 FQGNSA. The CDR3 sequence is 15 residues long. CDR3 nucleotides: TGTGCCAGCAGCTCCCGCGACTCCCGCGCCTACGAGCAGTACTTC. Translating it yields CASSSRDSRAYEQYF.

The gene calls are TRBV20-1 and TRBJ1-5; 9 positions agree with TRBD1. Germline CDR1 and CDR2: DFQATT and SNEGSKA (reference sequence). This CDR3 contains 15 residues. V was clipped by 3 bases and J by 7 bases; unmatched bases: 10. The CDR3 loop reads CSASGGQGSGQPQHF. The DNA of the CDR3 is TGCAGTGCTAGTGGGGGACAGGGATCTGGACAGCCCCAGCATTTT.

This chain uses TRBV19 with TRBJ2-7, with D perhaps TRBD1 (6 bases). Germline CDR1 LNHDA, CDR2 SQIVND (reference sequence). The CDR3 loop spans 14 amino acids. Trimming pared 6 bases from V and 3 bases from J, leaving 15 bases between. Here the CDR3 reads CASSDTGHSYEQYF. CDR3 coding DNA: TGTGCCAGTAGCGACACGGGACATAGCTACGAGCAGTACTTC.

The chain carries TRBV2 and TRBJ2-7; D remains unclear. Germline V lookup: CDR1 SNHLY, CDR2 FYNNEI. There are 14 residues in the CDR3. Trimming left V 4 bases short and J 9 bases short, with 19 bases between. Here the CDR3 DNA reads TGTGCCAGCAGTGGAGGCCAGCACCTCTTAAGGCAGTACTTC. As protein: CASSGGQHLLRQYF.

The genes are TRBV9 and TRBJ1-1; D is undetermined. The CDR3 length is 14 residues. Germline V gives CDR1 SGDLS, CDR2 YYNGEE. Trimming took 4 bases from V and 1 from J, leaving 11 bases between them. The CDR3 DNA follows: TGTGCCAGCAGCCCGGACGGAGCGAACACTGAAGCTTTCTTT. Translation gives CASSPDGANTEAFF.

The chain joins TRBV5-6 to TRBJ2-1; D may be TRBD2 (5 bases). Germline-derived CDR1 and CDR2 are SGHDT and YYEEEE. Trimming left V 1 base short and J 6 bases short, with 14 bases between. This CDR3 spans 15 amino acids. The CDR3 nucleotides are TGTGCCAGCAGCTTGCCGGGATATACGGCCAATGAGCAGTTCTTC. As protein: CASSLPGYTANEQFF.

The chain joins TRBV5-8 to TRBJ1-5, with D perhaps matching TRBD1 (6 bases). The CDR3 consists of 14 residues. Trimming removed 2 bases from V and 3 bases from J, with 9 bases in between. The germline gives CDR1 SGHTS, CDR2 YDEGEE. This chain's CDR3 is CASSFGQFNQPQHF. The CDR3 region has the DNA TGTGCCAGCAGCTTCGGACAGTTCAATCAGCCCCAGCATTTT. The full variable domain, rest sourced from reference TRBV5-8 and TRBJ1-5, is EAGVTQSPTHLIKTRGQQATLRCSPISGHTSVYWYQQALGLGLQFLLWYDEGEERNRGNFPPRFSGRQFPNYSSELNVNALELEDSALYLCASSFGQFNQPQHFGDGTRLSIL.

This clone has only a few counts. CDR3 bases: TGTGCCAGCAGTCTCAGGGGGCTGGATGGCTACACCTTC. This gives the protein CASSLRGLDGYTF. The chain employs TRBV27 and TRBJ1-2; 8 nucleotides align to TRBD1. This CDR3 spans 13 amino acids. J was trimmed by 6 bases and V by 5 bases; bases with no gene match: 5. CDR1 and CDR2 from the germline V gene are MNHEY and SMNVEV (reference sequence).

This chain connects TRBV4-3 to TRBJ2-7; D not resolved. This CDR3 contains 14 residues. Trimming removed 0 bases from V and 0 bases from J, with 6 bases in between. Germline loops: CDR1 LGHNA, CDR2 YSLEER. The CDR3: CASSQEISSYEQYF. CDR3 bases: TGCGCCAGCAGCCAAGAGATATCCTCCTACGAGCAGTACTTC.

The CDR3 sequence: CASSPHRRNGTGELFF. Written as DNA, the CDR3 is TGTGCCAGCAGCCCCCATCGTAGAAACGGCACCGGGGAGCTGTTTTTT. The V and J genes are TRBV7-3 and TRBJ2-2; D is uncertain. V gave up 5 bases and J gave up 4 bases, with 17 bases separating them. Germline-derived CDR1 and CDR2 are SGHTA and FQGTGA. The CDR3 consists of 16 residues.